One and the same sample provided the 21 T cell receptor beta chains below, sequenced in a study of cytomegalovirus exposure and HLA in healthy donors. Profiled with immunoSEQ multiplex PCR; TCRdb holds only in-frame clones, not every one. Here the sample spans about 360,000 clones, approximately 90% being singletons. Sequences were obtained from PBMCs. All receptors come from a woman aged 18-29 years in good health and CMV-seronegative.

This chain links TRBV2 with TRBJ2-2, with a possible D match to TRBD1 (6 bases). Germline V gene sequence: CDR1 SNHLY, CDR2 FYNNEI. The CDR3 spans 16 residues. Trimming left V 4 bases short and J 3 bases short, with 15 bases between. The CDR3 DNA sequence: TGTGCCAGCAGTGCTTCGCTCAGGGGAGACACCGGGGAGCTGTTTTTT. Its protein product is CASSASLRGDTGELFF.

The chain carries TRBV4-1 and TRBJ2-7; weak D call: TRBD1 (6 bases). The CDR3 extends over 15 amino acids. Trimming stripped 4 bases from V and 5 bases from J, with 18 bases between. CDR1 MGHRA and CDR2 YSYEKL come from the germline V gene. CDR3 sequence (DNA): TGCGCCAGCAGCCCCCCGGGCAGGGGTGTACACGAGCAGTACTTC. Its protein is CASSPPGRGVHEQYF.

The J gene is TRBJ2-1, the V gene TRBV5-1; no firm D call. V was cut by 4 bases and J by 9 bases, with 11 bases left in between. Per the germline V gene, CDR1 is SGHRS and CDR2 is YFSETQ. The CDR3 length is 12 residues. The CDR3 DNA follows: TGCGCCAGCAGCGTCACCACGGGTGAGCAGTTCTTC. Translating gives CASSVTTGEQFF.

The rearrangement uses TRBV7-6 and TRBJ1-4, with D maybe TRBD1 (5 bases). The CDR3 is 15 residues long. The germline V and J ends were trimmed by 5 bases and 7 bases, with 17 bases remaining between them. Per the germline V gene, CDR1 is SGHVS and CDR2 is FNYEAQ. The CDR3 sequence: CASSPEAGRGEKLFF. Written as DNA, the CDR3 is TGTGCCAGCAGCCCCGAGGCCGGTAGGGGTGAAAAACTGTTTTTT.

This sequence joins TRBV30 and TRBJ1-3, with a tentative D call TRBD1 (5 bases). CDR3 length: 19 residues. Germline CDR1 and CDR2: GTSNPN and SVGIG (reference sequence). Trimming cost V 1 base and J 0 bases, with 22 bases left between them. The CDR3 sequence is CAWSGTTVKALYSGNTIYF. The CDR3 DNA is TGTGCCTGGAGTGGCACGACAGTGAAAGCTTTATACTCTGGAAACACCATATATTTT. The full variable domain, its missing parts supplied by reference TRBV30 and TRBJ1-3, is SQTIHQWPATLVQPVGSPLSLECTVEGTSNPNLYWYRQAAGRGLQLLFYSVGIGQISSEVPQNLSASRPQDRQFILSSKKLLLSDSGFYLCAWSGTTVKALYSGNTIYFGEGSWLTVV.

The CDR3 is CASSPPSQGGNGYTF. The CDR3 DNA sequence: TGTGCCAGCAGTCCCCCCTCCCAGGGGGGAAATGGCTACACCTTC. This sequence joins TRBV28 and TRBJ1-2; 7 bases map to TRBD1. The CDR3 is made up of 15 amino acids. The junction had 12 bases not matched to a gene; V was cut back by 5 bases and J by 6 bases. Germline loops: CDR1 MDHEN, CDR2 SYDVKM.

This chain joins TRBV6-4 and TRBJ1-1, with unresolved D. Per the germline V gene, CDR1 is MRHNA and CDR2 is SNTAGT. The CDR3 spans 13 residues. Trimming removed 6 bases at V and 4 bases at J, with 12 bases between. The CDR3 reads CASRVAEATEAFF. CDR3 nucleotides: TGTGCCAGCAGGGTGGCTGAGGCCACTGAAGCTTTCTTT.

V and J are TRBV7-6 and TRBJ2-7, with D perhaps TRBD1 (5 bases). The germline V and J ends were trimmed by 6 bases and 4 bases, with 10 bases remaining between them. Per the germline V gene, CDR1 is SGHVS and CDR2 is FNYEAQ. The CDR3 loop spans 12 amino acids. The CDR3 is CASRGHGYEQYF. The CDR3 DNA sequence: TGTGCCAGCAGGGGGCACGGGTACGAGCAGTACTTC.

The chain employs TRBV4-2 and TRBJ2-3; 9 positions agree with TRBD2. The germline V gene has CDR1 LGHNA and CDR2 YNFKEQ. Trimming removed 0 bases from V and 4 bases from J; junction bases left unmatched: 8. This CDR3 has 17 residues. The CDR3 region has the DNA TGTGCCAGCAGCCAAGATGGGGGCGGGGGGGCGTCAGATACGCAGTATTTT. Amino acids: CASSQDGGGGASDTQYF.

The chain couples TRBV27 to TRBJ1-5, with D hard to call. Trimming cost V 6 bases and J 8 bases, with 20 bases left between them. The germline V gene has CDR1 MNHEY and CDR2 SMNVEV (reference sequence). The length of the CDR3 is 15 residues. For the CDR3, the DNA is TGTGCCAGCAGCCCCCTCCCCCCTACTACGAAGCCCCAGCATTTT. Protein product: CASSPLPPTTKPQHF.

The V call is TRBV29-1, the J call TRBJ2-1; D perhaps matches TRBD2 (6 bases). V was pared by 6 bases and J by 4 bases, with 16 bases between. Germline V gives CDR1 SQVTM, CDR2 ANQGSEA. CDR3 length: 14 amino acids. For the CDR3, the DNA is TGCAGCGTCCCCCAGGAGGGGTTATACAATGAGCAGTTCTTC. Residues: CSVPQEGLYNEQFF.

J is TRBJ2-7 and V is TRBV4-1, with D tentatively TRBD1 (6 bases). The CDR3 spans 16 residues. The ends were cut back, 0 bases at V and 3 bases at J, with 15 bases in the middle. The germline V gene has CDR1 MGHRA and CDR2 YSYEKL. CDR3 region: CASSQEPGALVYEQYF. In nucleotides, the CDR3 is TGCGCCAGCAGCCAAGAGCCAGGGGCCCTCGTCTACGAGCAGTACTTC.

The chain combines TRBV7-2 with TRBJ1-5; D gene ambiguous. Trimming pared 5 bases from V and 7 bases from J, leaving 12 bases between. CDR3 size: 13 residues. CDR1 is SGHTA and CDR2 is FQGNSA in the germline V gene. The CDR3 reads CASSTPGGQPQHF. CDR3 in DNA: TGTGCCAGCAGCACCCCGGGCGGGCAGCCCCAGCATTTT.

The chain carries TRBV2 and TRBJ1-6; 9 positions agree with TRBD1. Trimming at V came to 4 bases and at J to 0 bases, leaving 4 bases not matched to a gene. Germline CDR1 reads SNHLY; CDR2 reads FYNNEI. The CDR3 length is 17 residues. DNA for the CDR3: TGTGCCAGCAGTGCTGGGACAGGGCGCTCCTATAATTCACCCCTCCACTTT. This codes for CASSAGTGRSYNSPLHF.

The V and J genes are TRBV28 and TRBJ2-7; 8 bases fit TRBD1. V lost 3 bases, J lost 2 bases, and 15 bases stayed unmatched. The CDR3 is made up of 18 amino acids. Germline V gives CDR1 MDHEN, CDR2 SYDVKM. CDR3 amino acids: CASSLDRAAAVVTYEQYF. CDR3 nucleotide sequence: TGTGCCAGCAGTTTGGACAGGGCTGCCGCCGTCGTTACCTACGAGCAGTACTTC.

This chain joins TRBV10-2 and TRBJ2-1; no definite D call. V lost 3 bases and J 2 bases, leaving 5 bases between the germline ends. This CDR3 contains 13 residues. Germline loops: CDR1 WSHSY, CDR2 SAAADI. The DNA of the CDR3 is TGCGCCAGCAGTGACAGGCCCTACAATGAGCAGTTCTTC. Amino acid sequence: CASSDRPYNEQFF.

The chain is built from TRBV15 and TRBJ1-1; D gene ambiguous. The CDR3 loop spans 16 amino acids. The germline V gene encodes CDR1 LNHNV and CDR2 YYDKDF (reference sequence). Trimming cost V 1 base and J 1 base, with 13 bases left between them. The chain's CDR3 is CATSRVLVRANTEAFF. The CDR3 nucleotides read TGTGCCACCAGCAGAGTGTTGGTGAGGGCGAACACTGAAGCTTTCTTT.

This sequence joins TRBV9 and TRBJ1-2; D call uncertain. Trimming removed 4 bases at V and 8 bases at J, with 18 bases between. The CDR3 totals 14 residues. Germline lookup yields CDR1 SGDLS and CDR2 YYNGEE. Here the CDR3 reads CASSPRGDPGGYTF. The CDR3 DNA reads as TGTGCCAGCAGCCCCCGAGGCGACCCGGGGGGCTACACCTTC.

Only one count was recorded for this clone. The chain carries TRBV10-3 and TRBJ2-7; 8 bases agree with TRBD1. The CDR3 has 15 residues. V was clipped by 0 bases and J by 3 bases; unmatched bases: 4. CDR1 is ENHRY, CDR2 SYGVKD, per germline. The CDR3 loop reads CAISESGDRSYEQYF. The CDR3 DNA is TGTGCCATCAGTGAGTCCGGGGACAGGAGCTACGAGCAGTACTTC.

The CDR3 sequence is CASSPGTGGSGTEAFF. In nucleotides, the CDR3 is TGTGCCAGCAGCCCCGGGACAGGGGGTTCGGGCACTGAAGCTTTCTTT. The rearrangement links TRBV11-3 to TRBJ1-1, with 11 bases identical to TRBD1. Germline loops: CDR1 SGHNT, CDR2 YENEEA. This CDR3 has 16 amino acids. The junction had 9 bases not matched to a gene; V was cut back by 5 bases and J by 4 bases.

The chain combines TRBV5-4 with TRBJ2-1; 8 nucleotides line up with TRBD2. The CDR3 is made up of 18 amino acids. Germline V gene lookup returns CDR1 SGHNT and CDR2 YYREEE (reference sequence). V lost 1 base, J lost 1 base, and 10 bases stayed unmatched. The CDR3 here is CASSLPRSGSVSYNEQFF. The CDR3 coding sequence is TGTGCCAGCAGCTTGCCTCGGAGCGGGAGTGTGTCCTACAATGAGCAGTTCTTC. The full variable domain, with the rest looked up from reference TRBV5-4 and TRBJ2-1, is ETGVTQSPTHLIKTRGQQVTLRCSSQSGHNTVSWYQQALGQGPQFIFQYYREEENGRGNFPPRFSGLQFPNYSSELNVNALELDDSALYLCASSLPRSGSVSYNEQFFGPGTRLTVL.